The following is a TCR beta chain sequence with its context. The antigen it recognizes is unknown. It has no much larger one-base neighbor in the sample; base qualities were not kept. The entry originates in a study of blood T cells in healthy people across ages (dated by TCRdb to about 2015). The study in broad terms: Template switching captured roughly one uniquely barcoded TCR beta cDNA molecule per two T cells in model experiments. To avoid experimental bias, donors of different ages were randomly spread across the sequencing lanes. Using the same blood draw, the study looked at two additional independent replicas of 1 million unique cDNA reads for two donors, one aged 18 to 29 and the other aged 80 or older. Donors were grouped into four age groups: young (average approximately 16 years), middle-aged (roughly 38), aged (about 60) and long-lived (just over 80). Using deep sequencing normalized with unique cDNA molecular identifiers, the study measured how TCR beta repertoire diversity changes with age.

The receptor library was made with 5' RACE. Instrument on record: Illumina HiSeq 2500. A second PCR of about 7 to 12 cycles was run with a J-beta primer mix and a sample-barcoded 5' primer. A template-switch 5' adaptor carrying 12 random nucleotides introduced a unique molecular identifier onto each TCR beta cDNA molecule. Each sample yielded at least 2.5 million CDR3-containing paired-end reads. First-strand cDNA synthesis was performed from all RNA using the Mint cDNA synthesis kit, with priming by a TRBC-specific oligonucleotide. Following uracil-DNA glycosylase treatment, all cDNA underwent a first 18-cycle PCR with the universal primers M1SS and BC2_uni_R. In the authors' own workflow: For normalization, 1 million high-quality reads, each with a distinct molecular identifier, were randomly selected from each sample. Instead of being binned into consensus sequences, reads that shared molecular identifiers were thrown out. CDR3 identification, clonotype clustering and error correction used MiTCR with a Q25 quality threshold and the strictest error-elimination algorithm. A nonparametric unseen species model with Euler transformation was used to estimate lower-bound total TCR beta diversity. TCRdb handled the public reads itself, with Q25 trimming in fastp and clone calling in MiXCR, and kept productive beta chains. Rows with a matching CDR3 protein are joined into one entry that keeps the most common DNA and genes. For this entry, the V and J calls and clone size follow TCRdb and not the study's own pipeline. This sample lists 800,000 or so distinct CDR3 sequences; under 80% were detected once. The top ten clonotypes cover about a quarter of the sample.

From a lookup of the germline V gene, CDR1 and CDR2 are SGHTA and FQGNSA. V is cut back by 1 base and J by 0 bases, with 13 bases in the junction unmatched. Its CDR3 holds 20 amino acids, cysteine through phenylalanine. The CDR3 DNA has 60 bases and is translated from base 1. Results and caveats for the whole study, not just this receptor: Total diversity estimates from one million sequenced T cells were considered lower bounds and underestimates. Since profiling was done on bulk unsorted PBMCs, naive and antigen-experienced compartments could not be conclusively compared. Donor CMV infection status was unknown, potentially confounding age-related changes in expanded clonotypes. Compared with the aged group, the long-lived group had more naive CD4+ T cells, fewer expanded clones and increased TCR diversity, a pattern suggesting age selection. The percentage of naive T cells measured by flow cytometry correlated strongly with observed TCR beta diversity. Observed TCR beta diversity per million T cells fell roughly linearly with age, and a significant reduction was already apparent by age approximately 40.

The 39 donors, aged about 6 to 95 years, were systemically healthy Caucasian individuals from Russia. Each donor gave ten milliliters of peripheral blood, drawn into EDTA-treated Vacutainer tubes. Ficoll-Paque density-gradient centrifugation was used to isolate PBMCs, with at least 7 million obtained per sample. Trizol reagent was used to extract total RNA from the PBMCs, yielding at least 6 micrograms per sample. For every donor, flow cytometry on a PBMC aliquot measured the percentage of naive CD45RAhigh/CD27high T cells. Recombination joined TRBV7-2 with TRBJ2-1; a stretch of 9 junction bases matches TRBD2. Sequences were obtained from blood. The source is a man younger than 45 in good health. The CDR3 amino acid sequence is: CASSLVRSSGATSSYNEQFF. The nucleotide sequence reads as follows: TGTGCCAGCAGCTTAGTCCGGTCTAGCGGGGCGACAAGCTCCTACAATGAGCAGTTCTTC.